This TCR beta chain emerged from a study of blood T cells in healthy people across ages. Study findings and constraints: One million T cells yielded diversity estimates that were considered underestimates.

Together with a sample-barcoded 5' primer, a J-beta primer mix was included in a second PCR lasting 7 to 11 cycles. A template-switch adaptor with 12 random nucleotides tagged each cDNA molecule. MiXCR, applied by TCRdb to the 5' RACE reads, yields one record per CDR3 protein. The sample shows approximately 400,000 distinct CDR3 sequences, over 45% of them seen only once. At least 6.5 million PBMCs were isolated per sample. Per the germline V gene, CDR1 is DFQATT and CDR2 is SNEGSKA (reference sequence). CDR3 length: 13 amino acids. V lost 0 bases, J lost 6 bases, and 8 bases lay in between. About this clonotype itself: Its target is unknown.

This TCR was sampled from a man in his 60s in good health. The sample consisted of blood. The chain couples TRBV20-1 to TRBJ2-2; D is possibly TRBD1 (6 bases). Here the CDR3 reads CSAREGAPGELFF. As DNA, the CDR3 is TGCAGTGCTAGAGAGGGGGCGCCCGGGGAGCTGTTTTTT.